This T cell receptor beta chain emerged from a study of response to subunit inactivated influenza vaccine. Trimming took 2 bases from V and 4 from J, leaving 12 bases between them. Germline assignment: CDR1 MGHDK and CDR2 SYGVNS. CDR3 length: 14 amino acids. Remarks on this clonotype: The antigen is not known.

Study results and limitations: The authors suggested that few new T cells are recruited per seasonal influenza vaccination.

TCRdb passed the RT-PCR reads through MiXCR, listing each CDR3 protein once. The data show about 800,000 distinct CDR3 sequences, roughly 20% seen once. The chain recombines TRBV25-1 with TRBJ2-7; D not certain. This specimen consisted of PBMCs from blood, obtained 5 days after vaccination. The source is a man aged 45-65 years who received an inactivated influenza vaccine. In DNA, the CDR3 is TGTGCCAGCAGTGAAGGCTACGAAGCATACGAGCAGTACTTC. The encoded protein is CASSEGYEAYEQYF.